This T cell receptor (beta chain) was documented in a study of OX40 agonist ivuxolimab in advanced cancers. Germline CDR1 reads SGHTA; CDR2 reads FQGNSA. This CDR3 contains 16 residues. The J segment lost 6 bases and the V segment lost 5 bases, leaving 8 bases of the junction unmatched. A note on this clone: Its target is not known.

Findings of the study overall: Clonal expansion by week 6 occurred in CD4+ and CD8+ blood T cells (at 0.1 to 3.0 mg/kg).

Repertoires were generated with immunoSEQ multiplex PCR, while TCRdb's copy carries only in-frame clones and drops some. The repertoire has over 80,000 clones, around 90% of them found once; the top ten carry more than 0.95%. This chain links TRBV7-2 with TRBJ1-6, with 9 bases fitting TRBD1. This TCR came from an adult with an advanced solid tumor such as melanoma, head and neck, liver or kidney cancer. The source material was CD4+ or CD8+ T cells sorted from blood, sampled in a trial of the OX40 agonist ivuxolimab. CDR3 DNA: TGTGCCAGCAGCGCAGGACAGGGGTACGGTAATTCACCCCTCCACTTT. Residues: CASSAGQGYGNSPLHF. The full variable domain, its missing parts supplied by reference TRBV7-2 and TRBJ1-6, is GAGVSQSPSNKVTEKGKDVELRCDPISGHTALYWYRQSLGQGLEFLIYFQGNSAPDKSGLPSDRFSAERTGGSVSTLTIQRTQQEDSAVYLCASSAGQGYGNSPLHFGNGTRLTVT.